A single sample gave rise to the 21 T cell receptor beta chains below, sequenced in a study of T cell responses to AZD1222 COVID-19 vaccine. Sequencing used immunoSEQ multiplex PCR; TCRdb keeps in-frame clones, though not all of them. The data contain 180,000 or so clones, just over 90% of them singletons. Specimen: peripheral blood, collected 28 days after the second AZD1222 dose. These receptors came from an adult who received the AZD1222 COVID-19 vaccine.

This clone was counted once. The chain couples TRBV16 to TRBJ1-2; weak D call: TRBD1 (5 bases). The V end lost 5 bases, the J end lost 3 bases, and 13 bases lay between the germline ends. The CDR3 totals 14 residues. CDR1 is KGHSY, CDR2 FQNENV, per germline. The CDR3 loop reads CASSKQEGYYGYTF. In DNA form, the CDR3 reads TGTGCCAGCAGCAAACAGGAGGGGTACTATGGCTACACCTTC.

The chain links TRBV6-1 to TRBJ1-4; TRBD1 might be the D (6 bases). The germline gives CDR1 MNHNS, CDR2 SASEGT. The CDR3 is 18 residues long. Trimming pared 1 base from V and 13 bases from J, leaving 28 bases between. The DNA of the CDR3 is TGTGCCAGCAGTGAAGAGGGGGTGAGAGTGGGTATGCGATATTCACTGTTTTTT. Residues: CASSEEGVRVGMRYSLFF.

The chain has TRBV6-2 or TRBV6-3 and TRBJ1-1; D is uncertain. Trimming cost V 0 bases and J 1 base, with 12 bases left between them. CDR1 MNHEY and CDR2 SVGEGT come from the germline V gene. The CDR3 loop spans 16 amino acids. In DNA, the CDR3 is TGTGCCAGCAGTTACTCGATACGGCAGAGGAACACTGAAGCTTTCTTT. Translated, it gives CASSYSIRQRNTEAFF.

The V and J genes are TRBV11-2 and TRBJ1-3; D is uncertain. Germline CDR1 is SGHAT and CDR2 is FQNNGV. The CDR3 runs to 15 residues. The V gene lost 2 bases and the J gene lost 0 bases, with 8 bases spanning the gap. The CDR3 nucleotides are TGTGCCAGCAGCTTATATAGGGACTCTGGAAACACCATATATTTT. It translates to CASSLYRDSGNTIYF.

The chain combines TRBV2 with TRBJ1-4; a possible D gene is TRBD1 (5 bases). CDR3 length: 14 residues. CDR1 is SNHLY, CDR2 FYNNEI, per germline. V lost 3 bases and J 8 bases, leaving 13 bases between the germline ends. CDR3 region: CASSDGGLNEKLFF. For the CDR3, the DNA is TGTGCCAGCAGTGACGGGGGTTTAAACGAAAAACTGTTTTTT.

The chain combines TRBV9 with TRBJ1-2; 7 nucleotides align to TRBD1. J was trimmed by 0 bases and V by 2 bases; bases with no gene match: 4. This CDR3 has 15 residues. Looked up from germline, CDR1 is SGDLS and CDR2 is YYNGEE. CDR3 loop: CASSVWDSANYGYTF. CDR3 in DNA: TGTGCCAGCAGCGTTTGGGACAGCGCTAACTATGGCTACACCTTC.

This clone was recorded once. The gene calls are TRBV24-1 and TRBJ2-3; D is uncertain. CDR3 length: 15 amino acids. Germline V gene sequence: CDR1 KGHDR, CDR2 SFDVKD. V dropped 2 bases and J dropped 2 bases, with 10 bases sitting between them. Here the CDR3 reads CATSDSLGLTDTQYF. CDR3 nucleotide sequence: TGTGCCACCAGTGATTCCCTCGGGCTCACAGATACGCAGTATTTT.

The genes are TRBV7-3 and TRBJ1-4, with 9 bases aligning to TRBD1. The J segment lost 6 bases and the V segment lost 5 bases, leaving 13 bases of the junction unmatched. Germline V gene lookup returns CDR1 SGHTA and CDR2 FQGTGA. The CDR3 is 17 residues long. The CDR3 nucleotides are TGTGCCAGCAGCCCGATCCGTCACAGGGGGCCGGATGAAAAACTGTTTTTT. Protein sequence: CASSPIRHRGPDEKLFF. Using reference TRBV7-3 and TRBJ1-4 for the parts outside the CDR3, the full variable domain is GAGVSQTPSNKVTEKGKYVELRCDPISGHTALYWYRQSLGQGPEFLIYFQGTGAADDSGLPNDRFFAVRPEGSVSTLKIQRTERGDSAVYLCASSPIRHRGPDEKLFFGSGTQLSVL.

The chain is built from TRBV29-1 and TRBJ1-6; D ambiguous. There are 13 residues in the CDR3. Germline V gene data show CDR1 as SQVTM and CDR2 as ANQGSEA. The ends were cut back, 4 bases at V and 3 bases at J, with 7 bases in the middle. This chain's CDR3 is CSVAGGYNSPLHF. CDR3 nucleotides: TGCAGCGTTGCCGGTGGCTATAATTCACCCCTCCACTTT.

J is TRBJ2-4 and V is TRBV20-1; D possibly uses TRBD1 or TRBD2 (5 bases each). The CDR3 contains 11 residues. Deletions cut 5 bases from V and 6 bases from J, with 8 bases between. Germline CDR1 DFQATT, CDR2 SNEGSKA (reference sequence). The CDR3 region has the DNA TGCAGTGCTCGAGGGACAAACATTCAGTACTTC. Encoded protein: CSARGTNIQYF.

This clone was seen a single time. The genes are TRBV11-2 and TRBJ1-1; D not certain. Trimming removed 4 bases at V and 0 bases at J, with 15 bases between. The V gene's germline CDR1 is SGHAT and CDR2 FQNNGV. The CDR3 is made up of 16 amino acids. The CDR3 protein is CASSSQPPPLNTEAFF. The CDR3 coding sequence is TGTGCCAGCAGCTCGCAACCCCCACCACTGAACACTGAAGCTTTCTTT.

The chain is built from TRBV6-4 and TRBJ2-2, with D unclear. Between the trimmed V and J ends, which lost 3 bases and 5 bases, there was a span of 10 bases. The V gene's germline CDR1 is MRHNA and CDR2 SNTAGT. CDR3 length: 14 amino acids. The CDR3 DNA is TGTGCCAGCAGTGATACAACAGATACCGGGGAGCTGTTTTTT. This codes for CASSDTTDTGELFF.

CDR3 sequence: CASSSQYEAFF. As DNA, the CDR3 is TGTGCCAGCAGTTCACAGTATGAAGCTTTCTTT. This sequence joins TRBV12-3 or TRBV12-4 and TRBJ1-1; the D is unclear. Deletions cut 4 bases from V and 7 bases from J, with 7 bases between. This CDR3 contains 11 residues.

A single count supports this clone. The chain carries TRBV29-1 and TRBJ1-1; the D gene is possibly TRBD1 (5 bases). The CDR3 has 13 amino acids. CDR1 and CDR2 from the germline V gene are SQVTM and ANQGSEA. The V and J ends lost 2 bases and 4 bases respectively, with 11 bases between them. CDR3 bases: TGCAGCGTTGAAAGGCAGGGAGGCACTGAAGCTTTCTTT. Encoded protein: CSVERQGGTEAFF.

The chain employs TRBV30 and TRBJ1-2; weak D call: TRBD1 (6 bases). Germline lookup yields CDR1 GTSNPN and CDR2 SVGIG (reference sequence). The V and J ends lost 1 base and 9 bases respectively, with 21 bases between them. The CDR3 covers 15 residues. CDR3 in DNA: TGTGCCTGGAGTGCCCCCAGGGGCCTAAGATCTAGCTACACCTTC. Amino acids: CAWSAPRGLRSSYTF.

V gene TRBV29-1 combines with J gene TRBJ1-1, with TRBD1 as a possible D gene (5 bases). This CDR3 has 11 residues. The V gene lost 6 bases and the J gene lost 6 bases, with 11 bases spanning the gap. The germline V gene encodes CDR1 SQVTM and CDR2 ANQGSEA. The CDR3 is CSVQGGPEAFF. The CDR3 DNA reads as TGCAGCGTGCAGGGAGGGCCTGAAGCTTTCTTT.

The chain couples TRBV6-1 to TRBJ1-6; the D gene is possibly TRBD1 (6 bases). V lost 0 bases, J lost 7 bases, and 13 bases lay in between. This CDR3 is built from 16 residues. The V gene's germline CDR1 is MNHNS and CDR2 SASEGT. The CDR3 sequence is CASSEAGVGGNSPLHF. DNA for the CDR3: TGTGCCAGCAGTGAAGCGGGGGTAGGGGGGAATTCACCCCTCCACTTT.

This chain uses TRBV7-8 with TRBJ2-7; 7 nucleotides match TRBD2. The V gene's germline CDR1 is SGHVS and CDR2 FQNEAQ. This CDR3 is built from 12 residues. Trimming took 5 bases from V and 7 from J; bases not matched to a gene: 5. The CDR3 nucleotides read TGTGCCAGCAGCCACCCCGGGAGGGAGCAGTACTTC. As protein: CASSHPGREQYF.

This CDR3 is CASSLDRGSNSPLHF. In nucleotides, the CDR3 is TGTGCCAGCAGTTTAGACAGGGGTAGTAATTCACCCCTCCACTTT. V is TRBV27 and J is TRBJ1-6, with TRBD1 matching 8 bases. The J segment lost 6 bases and the V segment lost 2 bases, leaving 3 bases of the junction unmatched. Germline loops: CDR1 MNHEY, CDR2 SMNVEV (reference sequence). The CDR3 length is 15 residues.

The table lists this clone with a count of one. J is TRBJ1-1 and V is TRBV4-1; D gene uncertain. Trimming pared 3 bases from V and 1 base from J, leaving 12 bases between. The CDR3 has 15 residues. In germline, CDR1 is MGHRA, CDR2 YSYEKL. CDR3 amino acids: CASSHYPDGNTEAFF. In nucleotides, the CDR3 is TGCGCCAGCAGCCACTATCCGGACGGGAACACTGAAGCTTTCTTT.

This chain links TRBV5-5 with TRBJ2-7; D assignment may be TRBD1 or TRBD2 (5 bases each). CDR1 and CDR2 (germline): SGHKS, YYEKEE (reference sequence). The germline V and J ends were trimmed by 0 bases and 7 bases, with 11 bases remaining between them. The CDR3 extends over 13 amino acids. In DNA form, the CDR3 reads TGTGCCAGCAGCTTGGGAGGGGATTTGGAGCAGTACTTC. This translates into CASSLGGDLEQYF.